This is a list of T cell receptor beta chains from one sample in a study of T-cell memory formation after mild COVID-19. TCRdb analysed the 5' RACE reads with MiXCR anew, one entry per CDR3 protein. The sample has about 180,000 distinct CDR3 sequences; approximately 17% are singletons. The sequenced sample consisted of PBMCs or a T cell subset sorted from them (not recorded which). The receptors originated from a man aged 18 to 29 who had mild COVID-19 (a few samples of this study predate the infection). Cell type and time point are not known. The CDR3 runs from the conserved cysteine through the conserved F or W. The D gene is left open where the match is weak. Some rows mark clone size as missing; the rest say once, few, many or name a class of expanded clone.

j_gene	abundance	v_gene	d_gene	CDR3nt	CDR3aa
TRBJ1-3	NA	TRBV5-1	NA	TGCGCCAGCAGCGCTGGACGACAGTTCTTCTCTGGAAACACCATATATTTT	CASSAGRQFFSGNTIYF
TRBJ1-1	NA	TRBV5-1	NA	TGCGCCAGCAGCGCCCGACAGTCAGATCTACTACCCACTGAAGCTTTCTTT	CASSARQSDLLPTEAFF
TRBJ2-7	many	TRBV5-5	NA	TGTGCCAGCAGCTCGGGACGGATCGGCTACGAGCAGTACTTC	CASSSGRIGYEQYF
TRBJ2-5	few	TRBV11-3	NA	TGTGCCAGCAGCCTCCGACACTCCGAGACCCAGTACTTC	CASSLRHSETQYF
TRBJ1-2	NA	TRBV6-5	NA	TGTGCCAGCTGGGCACCTCAAAAAGGTGGCTACACCTTC	CASWAPQKGGYTF
TRBJ2-5	NA	TRBV20-1	NA	TGCAGTGCTAGAGGAACAGTGCGAGGGACCCAGTACTTC	CSARGTVRGTQYF
TRBJ1-1	few	TRBV5-1	NA	TGCGCCAGCAGTTTTTGGGACGTCAACACTGAAGCTTTCTTT	CASSFWDVNTEAFF
TRBJ2-3	NA	TRBV7-2	NA	TGTGCCAGCACCACTCGCACAGATACGCAGTATTTT	CASTTRTDTQYF
TRBJ1-1	NA	TRBV20-1	NA	TGCAGTGCTCCCATCCCAGGGAGGGGCACTGAAGCTTTCTTT	CSAPIPGRGTEAFF
TRBJ2-3	NA	TRBV4-3	NA	TGCGCCAGCAGCCAAGGCCCGGCAGGGCCACCGGGTACGCAGTATTTT	CASSQGPAGPPGTQYF
TRBJ1-2	few	TRBV7-2	NA	TGTGCCAGCACCTTCCAGGGGCATTCAGGCGGCTACACCTTC	CASTFQGHSGGYTF
TRBJ2-5	NA	TRBV20-1	NA	TGCAGTGCGGACTCGTCAGGGGCCCAGTACTTC	CSADSSGAQYF
TRBJ2-7	few	TRBV5-1	NA	TGCGCCAGCAGCGCCCCGGGGGCCGCCTACGAGCAGTACTTC	CASSAPGAAYEQYF
TRBJ2-6	NA	TRBV9	NA	TGTGCCAGCAGGACAGGCCCAGCCTCTGGGGCCAACGTCCTGACTTTC	CASRTGPASGANVLTF
TRBJ1-5	few	TRBV2	NA	TGTGCCAGCAGTGCGGGGGTAGGGTTTTACCAGCCCCAGCATTTT	CASSAGVGFYQPQHF
TRBJ1-2	NA	TRBV20-1	NA	TGCAGTGCTAGACGTGAGGGCTACACCTTC	CSARREGYTF
TRBJ2-2	few	TRBV6-2/TRBV6-3	TRBD2	TGTGCCAGCAGTTTGCGGACTAGCGGGAACACCGGGGAGCTGTTTTTT	CASSLRTSGNTGELFF